This T cell receptor (beta chain) derives from a study of OX40 agonist ivuxolimab in advanced cancers. Sequencing used immunoSEQ multiplex PCR; TCRdb keeps in-frame clones, though not all of them. This table has 40,000 to 45,000 clones, around nine tenths appearing once. Specimen: CD4+ or CD8+ T cells sorted from blood, collected in a trial of the OX40 agonist ivuxolimab. The clonotype comes from an adult with an advanced solid tumor such as melanoma, head and neck, liver or kidney cancer.

CDR3 bases: TGTGCCAGCAGCCCAAACCCGGATTTTGGATCCTACGAGCAGTACTTC. The encoded protein is CASSPNPDFGSYEQYF. V gene TRBV7-6 combines with J gene TRBJ2-7, with D unresolved. The CDR3 extends over 16 amino acids. With 5 bases removed from V and 1 base from J, the gap between germline ends came to 18 bases. CDR1 is SGHVS and CDR2 is FNYEAQ in the germline V gene.